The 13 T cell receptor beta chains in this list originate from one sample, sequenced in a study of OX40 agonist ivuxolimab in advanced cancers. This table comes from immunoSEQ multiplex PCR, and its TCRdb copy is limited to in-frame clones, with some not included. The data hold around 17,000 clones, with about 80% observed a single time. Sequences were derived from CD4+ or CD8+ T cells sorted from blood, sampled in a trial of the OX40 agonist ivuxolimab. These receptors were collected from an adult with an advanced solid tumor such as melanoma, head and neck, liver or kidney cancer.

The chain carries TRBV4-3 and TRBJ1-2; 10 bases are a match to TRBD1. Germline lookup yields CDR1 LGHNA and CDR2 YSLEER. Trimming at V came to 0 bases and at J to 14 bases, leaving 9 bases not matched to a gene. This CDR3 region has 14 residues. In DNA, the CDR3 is TGCGCCAGCAGCCAAGACAGGACAGGGGGAGTGGGAACCTTC. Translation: CASSQDRTGGVGTF.

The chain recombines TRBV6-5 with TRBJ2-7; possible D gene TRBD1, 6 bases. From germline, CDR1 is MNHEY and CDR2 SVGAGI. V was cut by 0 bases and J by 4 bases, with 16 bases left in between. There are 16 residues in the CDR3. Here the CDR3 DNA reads TGTGCCAGCAGTTACTCTTCGACAGGAGCAGGATACGAGCAGTACTTC. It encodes CASSYSSTGAGYEQYF.

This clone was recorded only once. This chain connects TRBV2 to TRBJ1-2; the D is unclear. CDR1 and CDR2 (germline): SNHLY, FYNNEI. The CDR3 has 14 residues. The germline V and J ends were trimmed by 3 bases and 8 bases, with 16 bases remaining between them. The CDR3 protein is CASSDLAGREGYTF. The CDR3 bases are TGTGCCAGCAGTGATTTGGCAGGCCGGGAGGGCTACACCTTC.

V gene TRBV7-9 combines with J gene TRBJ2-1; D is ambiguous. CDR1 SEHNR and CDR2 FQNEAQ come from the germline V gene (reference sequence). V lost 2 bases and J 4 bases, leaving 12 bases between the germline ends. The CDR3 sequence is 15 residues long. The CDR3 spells CASSLPSRPYNEQFF. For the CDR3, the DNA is TGTGCCAGCAGCTTACCCAGCCGACCATACAATGAGCAGTTCTTC.

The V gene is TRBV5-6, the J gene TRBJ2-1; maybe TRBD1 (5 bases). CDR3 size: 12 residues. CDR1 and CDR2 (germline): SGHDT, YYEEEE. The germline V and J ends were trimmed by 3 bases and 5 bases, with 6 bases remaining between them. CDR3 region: CASSWGHNEQFF. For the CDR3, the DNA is TGTGCCAGCAGCTGGGGCCACAATGAGCAGTTCTTC.

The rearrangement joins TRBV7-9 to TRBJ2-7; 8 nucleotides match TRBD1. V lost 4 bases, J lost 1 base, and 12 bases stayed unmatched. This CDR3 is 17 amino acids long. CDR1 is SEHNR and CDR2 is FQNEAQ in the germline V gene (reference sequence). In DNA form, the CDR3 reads TGTGCCAGCAGCTCGCCTGGACAGGGATTGGGATCCTACGAGCAGTACTTC. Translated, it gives CASSSPGQGLGSYEQYF. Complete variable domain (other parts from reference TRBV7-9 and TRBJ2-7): DTGVSQNPRHKITKRGQNVTFRCDPISEHNRLYWYRQTLGQGPEFLTYFQNEAQLEKSRLLSDRFSAERPKGSFSTLEIQRTEQGDSAMYLCASSSPGQGLGSYEQYFGPGTRLTVT.

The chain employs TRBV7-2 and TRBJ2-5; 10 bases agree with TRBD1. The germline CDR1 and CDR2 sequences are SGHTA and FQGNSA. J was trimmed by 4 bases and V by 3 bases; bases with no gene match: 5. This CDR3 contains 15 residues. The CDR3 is CASSLGQGRRETQYF. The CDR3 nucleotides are TGTGCCAGCAGCTTGGGACAGGGGAGGCGAGAGACCCAGTACTTC.

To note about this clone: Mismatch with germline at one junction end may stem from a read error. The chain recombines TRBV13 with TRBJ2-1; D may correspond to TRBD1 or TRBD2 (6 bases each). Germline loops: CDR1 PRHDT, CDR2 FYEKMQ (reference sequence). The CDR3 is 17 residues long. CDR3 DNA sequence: TGTGCCAGCAGCATAGGTAGGGGGGCGGACTCCTACAATGAGCAGTTCTTC. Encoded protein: CASSIGRGADSYNEQFF.

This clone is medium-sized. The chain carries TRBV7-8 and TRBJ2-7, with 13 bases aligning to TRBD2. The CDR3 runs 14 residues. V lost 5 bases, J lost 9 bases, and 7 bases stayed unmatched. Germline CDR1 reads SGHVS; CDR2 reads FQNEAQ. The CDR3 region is CASSHRTSGRGQYF. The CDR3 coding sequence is TGTGCCAGCAGCCACCGGACTAGCGGGAGAGGGCAGTACTTC.

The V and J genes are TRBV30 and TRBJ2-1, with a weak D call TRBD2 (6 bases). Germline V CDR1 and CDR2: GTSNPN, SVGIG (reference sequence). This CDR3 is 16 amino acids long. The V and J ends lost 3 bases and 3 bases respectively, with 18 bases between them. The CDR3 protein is CAWRSGTPYFYNEQFF. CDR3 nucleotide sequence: TGTGCCTGGAGATCCGGGACTCCTTACTTCTACAATGAGCAGTTCTTC.

The CDR3 reads CASSDGGTSGSDEQFF. DNA of the CDR3: TGTGCCAGCAGTGACGGGGGGACTAGCGGGAGTGATGAGCAGTTCTTC. J is TRBJ2-1 and V is TRBV6-4; 14 nucleotides agree with TRBD2. V shed 2 bases and J 8 bases; nucleotides not matched to a gene: 5. This CDR3 is 16 amino acids long. CDR1 and CDR2 (germline): MRHNA, SNTAGT.

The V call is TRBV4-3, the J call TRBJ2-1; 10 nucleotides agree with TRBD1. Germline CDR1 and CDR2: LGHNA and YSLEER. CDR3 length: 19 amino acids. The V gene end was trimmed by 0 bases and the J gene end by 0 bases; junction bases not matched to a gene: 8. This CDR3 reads CASSQDRQGAPYSYNEQFF. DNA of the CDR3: TGCGCCAGCAGCCAAGACCGACAGGGGGCCCCGTACTCCTACAATGAGCAGTTCTTC.

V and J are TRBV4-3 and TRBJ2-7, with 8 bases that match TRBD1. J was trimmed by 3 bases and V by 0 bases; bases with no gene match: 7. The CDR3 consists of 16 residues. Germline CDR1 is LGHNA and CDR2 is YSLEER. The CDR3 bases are TGCGCCAGCAGCCAAGATCCCGGACAGGGTGGCTACGAGCAGTACTTC. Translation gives CASSQDPGQGGYEQYF.